The next 8 T cell receptor beta chains were all read from a single sample in a study of cytomegalovirus exposure and HLA in healthy donors. PCR involved 60 Vbeta and 13 Jbeta primers. The data were produced by immunoSEQ multiplex PCR, yet TCRdb's version contains in-frame clones alone and is incomplete. The sample includes approximately 140,000 clones, roughly four fifths of them seen just once. Material: PBMCs. These receptors were collected from a male donor in good health and CMV-seronegative.

The chain couples TRBV13 to TRBJ2-3; TRBD2 aligns across 8 bases. Germline V lookup: CDR1 PRHDT, CDR2 FYEKMQ (reference sequence). V lost 5 bases, J lost 2 bases, and 6 bases stayed unmatched. The CDR3 consists of 15 residues. CDR3 sequence: CASSISGVNTDTQYF. Here the CDR3 DNA reads TGTGCCAGCAGCATTAGCGGGGTAAACACAGATACGCAGTATTTT.

This clone came up once. This rearrangement joins TRBV11-2 to TRBJ2-1, with 10 positions matching TRBD1. The CDR3 is made up of 13 amino acids. J lost 12 bases, V lost 7 bases, and 9 bases had no gene match. Germline-derived CDR1 and CDR2 are SGHAT and FQNNGV. The DNA of the CDR3 is TGTGCCAGCACCATCATAGACAGGGGGCTGCAGTTCTTC. It encodes CASTIIDRGLQFF. Together with reference TRBV11-2 and TRBJ2-1, the CDR3 gives the full variable domain: EAGVAQSPRYKIIEKRQSVAFWCNPISGHATLYWYQQILGQGPKLLIQFQNNGVVDDSQLPKDRFSAERLKGVDSTLKIQPAKLEDSAVYLCASTIIDRGLQFFGPGTRLTVL.

The rearrangement uses TRBV30 and TRBJ2-7, with D maybe TRBD2 (6 bases). Germline V CDR1 and CDR2: GTSNPN, SVGIG (reference sequence). Trimming removed 2 bases at V and 5 bases at J, with 22 bases between. The CDR3 runs 16 residues. Here the CDR3 DNA reads TGTGCCTGGAGTCCCGTGGGGGGTACTAGGGCTCACGAGCAGTACTTC. As protein: CAWSPVGGTRAHEQYF.

This rearrangement joins TRBV7-2 to TRBJ1-3, with TRBD1 matching over 7 bases. Per the germline V gene, CDR1 is SGHTA and CDR2 is FQGNSA. The CDR3 is 17 amino acids. J was trimmed by 0 bases and V by 5 bases; bases with no gene match: 10. The chain's CDR3 is CASSRGGAGLSGNTIYF. In DNA form, the CDR3 reads TGTGCCAGCAGCAGAGGGGGCGCGGGGCTCTCTGGAAACACCATATATTTT.

The genes are TRBV6-5 and TRBJ2-7; D is ambiguous. V dropped 6 bases and J dropped 4 bases, with 13 bases sitting between them. This CDR3 spans 13 amino acids. The germline gives CDR1 MNHEY, CDR2 SVGAGI. The CDR3 sequence: CASSSLTDYEQYF. The CDR3 DNA reads as TGTGCCAGCAGCTCCTTGACTGATTACGAGCAGTACTTC.

V usage is TRBV29-1 and J usage is TRBJ2-1; the D is unclear. CDR1 and CDR2 from the germline V gene are SQVTM and ANQGSEA. Trimming took off 3 bases at V and 3 bases at J, with 9 bases between the two ends. The CDR3 runs 13 residues. The CDR3 sequence: CSVDPAYYNEQFF. The CDR3 DNA is TGCAGCGTTGACCCAGCGTACTACAATGAGCAGTTCTTC.

The genes are TRBV6-5 and TRBJ2-3; D might be TRBD2 (5 bases). Trimming pared 0 bases from V and 4 bases from J, leaving 14 bases between. Germline CDR1 reads MNHEY; CDR2 reads SVGAGI. The CDR3 covers 16 residues. CDR3 DNA: TGTGCCAGCAGTTACTCGGTTCCGGGAAGTTCAGATACGCAGTATTTT. Protein: CASSYSVPGSSDTQYF.

The chain employs TRBV7-9 and TRBJ2-6; no clear D gene. Trimming cost V 3 bases and J 0 bases, with 3 bases left between them. The germline gives CDR1 SEHNR, CDR2 FQNEAQ (reference sequence). This CDR3 comprises 14 residues. Here the CDR3 reads CASSFSSGANVLTF. The CDR3, as DNA: TGTGCCAGCAGCTTTAGCTCTGGGGCCAACGTCCTGACTTTC.